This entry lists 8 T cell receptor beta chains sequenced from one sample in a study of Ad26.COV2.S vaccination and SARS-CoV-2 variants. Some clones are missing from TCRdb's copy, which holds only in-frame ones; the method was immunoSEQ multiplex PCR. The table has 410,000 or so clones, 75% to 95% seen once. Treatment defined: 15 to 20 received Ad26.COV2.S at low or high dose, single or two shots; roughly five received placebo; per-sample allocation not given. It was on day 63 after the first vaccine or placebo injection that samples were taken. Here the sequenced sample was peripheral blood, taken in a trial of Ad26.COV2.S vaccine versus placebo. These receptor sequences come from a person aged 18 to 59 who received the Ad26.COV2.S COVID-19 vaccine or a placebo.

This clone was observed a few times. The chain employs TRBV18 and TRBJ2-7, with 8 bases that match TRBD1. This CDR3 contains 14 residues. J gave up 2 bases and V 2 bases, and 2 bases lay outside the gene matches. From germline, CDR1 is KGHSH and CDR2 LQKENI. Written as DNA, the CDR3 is TGTGCCAGCTCACCAGCGACAGGGGCCTACGAGCAGTACTTC. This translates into CASSPATGAYEQYF.

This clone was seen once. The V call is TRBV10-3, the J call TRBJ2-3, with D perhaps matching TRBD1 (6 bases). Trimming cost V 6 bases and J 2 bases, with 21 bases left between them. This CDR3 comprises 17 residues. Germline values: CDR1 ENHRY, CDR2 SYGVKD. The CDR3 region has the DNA TGTGCCATCAGGGAAACACAGGGTAGGGAACCCACAGATACGCAGTATTTT. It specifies CAIRETQGREPTDTQYF.

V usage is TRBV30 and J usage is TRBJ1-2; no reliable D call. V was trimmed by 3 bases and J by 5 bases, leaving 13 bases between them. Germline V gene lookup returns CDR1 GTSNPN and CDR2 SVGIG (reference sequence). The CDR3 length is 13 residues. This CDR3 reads CAWSLQQRYGYTF. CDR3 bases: TGTGCCTGGAGCCTCCAACAGAGATATGGCTACACCTTC.

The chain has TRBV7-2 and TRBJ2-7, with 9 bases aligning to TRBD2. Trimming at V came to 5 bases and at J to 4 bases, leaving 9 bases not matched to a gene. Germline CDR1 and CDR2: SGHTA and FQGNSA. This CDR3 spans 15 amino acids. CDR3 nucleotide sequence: TGTGCCAGCAGCGCCAATAGCGGGAGAGTATACGAGCAGTACTTC. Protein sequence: CASSANSGRVYEQYF.

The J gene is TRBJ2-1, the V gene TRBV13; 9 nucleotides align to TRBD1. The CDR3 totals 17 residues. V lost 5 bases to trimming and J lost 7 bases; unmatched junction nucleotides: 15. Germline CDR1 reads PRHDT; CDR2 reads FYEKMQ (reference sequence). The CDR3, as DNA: TGTGCCAGCAGCGCCACCACGGGACAGGGTGGCTTGAATGAGCAGTTCTTC. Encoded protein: CASSATTGQGGLNEQFF.

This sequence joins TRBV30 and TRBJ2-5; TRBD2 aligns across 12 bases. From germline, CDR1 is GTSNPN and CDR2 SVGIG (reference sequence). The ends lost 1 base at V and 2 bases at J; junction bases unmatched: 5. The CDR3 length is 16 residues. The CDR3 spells CAWSGLAGVGQETQYF. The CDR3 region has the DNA TGTGCCTGGAGTGGACTAGCGGGAGTAGGACAAGAGACCCAGTACTTC.

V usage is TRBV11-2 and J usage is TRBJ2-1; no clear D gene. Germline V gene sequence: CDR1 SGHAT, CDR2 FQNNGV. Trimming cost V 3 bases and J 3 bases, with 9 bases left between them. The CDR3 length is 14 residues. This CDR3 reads CASSFGPLYNEQFF. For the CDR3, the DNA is TGTGCCAGCAGCTTTGGACCCCTCTACAATGAGCAGTTCTTC.

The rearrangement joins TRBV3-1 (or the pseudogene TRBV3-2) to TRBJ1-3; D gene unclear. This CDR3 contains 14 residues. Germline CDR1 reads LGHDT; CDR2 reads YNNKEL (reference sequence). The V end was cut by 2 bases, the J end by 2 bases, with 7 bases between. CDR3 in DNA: TGTGCCAGCAGCCAAACAGACGCTGGAAACACCATATATTTT. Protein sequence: CASSQTDAGNTIYF.